The 28 T cell receptor beta chains below were found in one sample sequenced in a study of control samples from healthy donors and cancer patients. The assay was immunoSEQ multiplex PCR, and TCRdb's table has in-frame clones only and misses some. The repertoire holds around 110,000 clones, with around 91% as singletons. Sequenced input: PBMCs. The receptors here all came from a woman aged 45-60 years with colorectal cancer.

Comments on this clone: A junction boundary mismatches the germline segment, possibly from a read error. This sequence joins TRBV3-1 (or the pseudogene TRBV3-2) and TRBJ1-2; TRBD1 is a possible D gene (5 bases). Germline V gives CDR1 LGHDT, CDR2 YNNKEL (reference sequence). This CDR3 is 14 amino acids long. CDR3 in DNA: TGTGCCAGCAGCCAAGGATTAAGGGGCCATGGCTACATCTTC. Amino acid sequence: CASSQGLRGHGYIF.

V usage is TRBV5-4 and J usage is TRBJ2-3; 9 positions agree with TRBD2. CDR1 and CDR2 from the germline V gene are SGHNT and YYREEE (reference sequence). The CDR3 is 16 amino acids. J gave up 3 bases and V 4 bases, and 9 bases lay outside the gene matches. The CDR3 DNA reads TGTGCCAGCAGCCCGAATCCGGGACTAGCAACAGATACGCAGTATTTT. Protein sequence: CASSPNPGLATDTQYF.

This clone was seen a single time. The chain has TRBV9 and TRBJ1-1; D call uncertain. The CDR3 is made up of 13 amino acids. Trimming cost V 0 bases and J 4 bases, with 7 bases left between them. Germline CDR1 SGDLS, CDR2 YYNGEE. CDR3 DNA sequence: TGTGCCAGCAGCGTAGGGCTAGCCACTGAAGCTTTCTTT. It encodes CASSVGLATEAFF. Looking up the rest from reference TRBV9 and TRBJ1-1 gives the full variable domain: DSGVTQTPKHLITATGQRVTLRCSPRSGDLSVYWYQQSLDQGLQFLIQYYNGEERAKGNILERFSAQQFPDLHSELNLSSLELGDSALYFCASSVGLATEAFFGQGTRLTVV.

V and J are TRBV28 and TRBJ1-4; D possibly corresponds to TRBD1 (6 bases). The length of the CDR3 is 15 residues. Germline V gene lookup returns CDR1 MDHEN and CDR2 SYDVKM. With 5 bases removed from V and 4 bases from J, the gap between germline ends came to 14 bases. The CDR3 sequence: CASSTYREGNEKLFF. The CDR3 DNA reads as TGTGCCAGCAGTACATACAGGGAGGGTAATGAAAAACTGTTTTTT.

The chain has TRBV7-3 and TRBJ2-1, with D unclear. Per the germline V gene, CDR1 is SGHTA and CDR2 is FQGTGA. V was shortened by 5 bases and J by 4 bases, with 15 bases between the two germline ends. This CDR3 has 15 residues. CDR3 protein: CASSLSAARYNEQFF. CDR3 nucleotide sequence: TGTGCCAGCAGCCTATCTGCGGCCCGATACAATGAGCAGTTCTTC.

The gene calls are TRBV30 and TRBJ2-1, with 8 bases fitting TRBD2. CDR3 length equals 16 residues. The germline V gene encodes CDR1 GTSNPN and CDR2 SVGIG (reference sequence). With 0 bases clipped from V and 9 bases from J, the junction kept 13 bases outside the gene matches. The CDR3 nucleotides are TGTGCCTGGAGTGTACCCGGCGGGGGGCCGGTCGGTGAGCAGTTCTTC. As protein: CAWSVPGGGPVGEQFF.

This chain links TRBV28 with TRBJ2-2; 8 bases are shared with TRBD1. The V segment lost 7 bases and the J segment 3 bases; nucleotides outside the gene matches: 10. This CDR3 contains 16 residues. The germline CDR1 and CDR2 sequences are MDHEN and SYDVKM. CDR3 in DNA: TGTGCCAGCATCATCTCCGGGACAGGTGACACCGGGGAGCTGTTTTTT. This codes for CASIISGTGDTGELFF.

This sequence joins TRBV5-4 and TRBJ2-7, with TRBD2 identical over 14 bases. Germline V gene lookup returns CDR1 SGHNT and CDR2 YYREEE (reference sequence). This CDR3 comprises 18 residues. V shed 1 base and J 3 bases; nucleotides not matched to a gene: 9. DNA for the CDR3: TGTGCCAGCAGCTTGAATCGTGGACTAGCGGGGGGACTCTACGAGCAGTACTTC. As protein: CASSLNRGLAGGLYEQYF.

V gene TRBV4-1 combines with J gene TRBJ2-5, with D possibly being TRBD1 (7 bases). The V gene lost 0 bases and the J gene lost 5 bases, with 16 bases spanning the gap. The CDR3 contains 16 residues. Germline values: CDR1 MGHRA, CDR2 YSYEKL. CDR3 bases: TGCGCCAGCAGCCAAGAGGGGGGACAGCCTCGGGAGACCCAGTACTTC. Translated: CASSQEGGQPRETQYF.

The V call is TRBV29-1, the J call TRBJ1-2; 11 nucleotides match TRBD1. This CDR3 is 13 amino acids long. Germline lookup yields CDR1 SQVTM and CDR2 ANQGSEA. V lost 4 bases, J lost 3 bases, and 1 base stayed unmatched. The CDR3 region is CSVGTGGDYGYTF. CDR3 nucleotide sequence: TGCAGCGTTGGGACAGGGGGCGACTATGGCTACACCTTC. The variable domain in full, completed from reference TRBV29-1 and TRBJ1-2, reads SAVISQKPSRDICQRGTSLTIQCQVDSQVTMMFWYRQQPGQSLTLIATANQGSEATYESGFVIDKFPISRPNLTFSTLTVSNMSPEDSSIYLCSVGTGGDYGYTFGSGTRLTVV.

J is TRBJ1-4 and V is TRBV15; 7 nucleotides line up with TRBD1. The V segment lost 11 bases and the J segment 8 bases; nucleotides outside the gene matches: 14. The germline V gene has CDR1 LNHNV and CDR2 YYDKDF (reference sequence). The length of the CDR3 is 14 residues. Written as DNA, the CDR3 is TGTGCCGCTAAAGCTCCGGGACAGTGGGAAAAACTGTTTTTT. Residues: CAAKAPGQWEKLFF.

The rearrangement uses TRBV19 and TRBJ2-7, with D unclear. Trimming cost V 6 bases and J 1 base, with 10 bases left between them. CDR3 length: 13 residues. The germline gives CDR1 LNHDA, CDR2 SQIVND (reference sequence). The DNA for the CDR3 is TGTGCCAGTAGCTCGGATGATTCCTACGAGCAGTACTTC. Protein: CASSSDDSYEQYF.

This chain joins TRBV10-3 and TRBJ1-1; D ambiguous. CDR1 and CDR2 from the germline V gene are ENHRY and SYGVKD. The V end was cut by 3 bases, the J end by 1 base, with 6 bases between. The CDR3 spans 13 residues. As DNA, the CDR3 is TGTGCCATCAGTGAACGGGGGAACACTGAAGCTTTCTTT. This gives the protein CAISERGNTEAFF.

This chain uses TRBV10-3 with TRBJ1-1, with a tentative D call TRBD1 (6 bases). Trimming took 11 bases from V and 1 from J, leaving 20 bases between them. This CDR3 region has 15 residues. CDR1 is ENHRY and CDR2 is SYGVKD in the germline V gene. CDR3 sequence reads: CAATADYRENTEAFF. CDR3 DNA sequence: TGTGCCGCTACGGCCGACTACAGGGAGAACACTGAAGCTTTCTTT.

The V and J genes are TRBV11-2 and TRBJ2-5, with a possible D match to TRBD1 (6 bases). Germline V gene sequence: CDR1 SGHAT, CDR2 FQNNGV. The CDR3 sequence is 15 residues long. Trimming pared 1 base from V and 2 bases from J, leaving 11 bases between. CDR3 residues: CASSLGQADQETQYF. CDR3 DNA sequence: TGTGCCAGCAGCTTAGGACAGGCCGATCAAGAGACCCAGTACTTC.

V usage is TRBV21-1 and J usage is TRBJ1-1. TRBV21-1 is a pseudogene segment. There are 12 residues in the CDR3. CDR3 DNA: TGTGCCAGCAGCAAAGTGATCACTGAAGCTTTCTTT. Translated, it gives CASSKVITEAFF.

The chain uses TRBV5-6 and TRBJ2-7; D is ambiguous. The germline V gene encodes CDR1 SGHDT and CDR2 YYEEEE. V was shortened by 1 base and J by 3 bases, with 5 bases between the two germline ends. The CDR3 is 12 amino acids. The CDR3 coding sequence is TGTGCCAGCAGCTTGTTGGGCTACGAGCAGTACTTC. Its translation is CASSLLGYEQYF. Drawing the rest from reference TRBV5-6 and TRBJ2-7, the complete variable domain is DAGVTQSPTHLIKTRGQQVTLRCSPKSGHDTVSWYQQALGQGPQFIFQYYEEEERQRGNFPDRFSGHQFPNYSSELNVNALLLGDSALYLCASSLLGYEQYFGPGTRLTVT.

V and J are TRBV7-6 and TRBJ2-2; TRBD2 is a possible D gene (5 bases). With 1 base removed from V and 8 bases from J, the gap between germline ends came to 8 bases. The CDR3 covers 13 residues. In germline, CDR1 is SGHVS, CDR2 FNYEAQ. The DNA of the CDR3 is TGTGCCAGCAGCTTAGGGGAGACTGGGGAGCTGTTTTTT. Amino acids: CASSLGETGELFF.

A single count supports this clone. For the CDR3, the DNA is TGTGCCAGCAGCGCCCAGGTCAACACTGAAGCTTTCTTT. It encodes CASSAQVNTEAFF. V gene TRBV7-2 combines with J gene TRBJ1-1; no clear D. Trimming left V 5 bases short and J 2 bases short, with 9 bases between. Germline CDR1 reads SGHTA; CDR2 reads FQGNSA. The CDR3 has 13 amino acids.

This sequence joins TRBV27 and TRBJ2-7; D gene uncertain. The CDR3 runs to 15 residues. The V gene's germline CDR1 is MNHEY and CDR2 SMNVEV (reference sequence). Trimming stripped 3 bases from V and 4 bases from J, with 16 bases between. The CDR3: CASSFTLGPKYEQYF. CDR3 coding DNA: TGTGCCAGCAGTTTCACCCTGGGCCCAAAGTACGAGCAGTACTTC.

This sequence joins TRBV5-1 and TRBJ2-7; D is undetermined. The CDR3 has 15 residues. The germline V gene has CDR1 SGHRS and CDR2 YFSETQ. V lost 0 bases and J 3 bases, leaving 13 bases between the germline ends. CDR3 in amino acids: CASSLGASIIYEQYF. CDR3 coding DNA: TGCGCCAGCAGCTTGGGGGCGTCGATAATCTACGAGCAGTACTTC.

The V and J genes are TRBV9 and TRBJ2-4; D possibly matches TRBD1 or TRBD2 (6 bases each). V lost 0 bases, J lost 9 bases, and 13 bases lay in between. This CDR3 region has 14 residues. Germline V gene sequence: CDR1 SGDLS, CDR2 YYNGEE. CDR3 amino acids: CASSVAWGAGIQYF. CDR3 nucleotides: TGTGCCAGCAGCGTAGCCTGGGGGGCCGGCATTCAGTACTTC.

This rearrangement joins TRBV19 to TRBJ1-2, with 10 nucleotides matching TRBD1. CDR3 length: 15 amino acids. The V segment lost 5 bases and the J segment 4 bases; nucleotides outside the gene matches: 7. Germline assignment: CDR1 LNHDA and CDR2 SQIVND (reference sequence). In DNA, the CDR3 is TGTGCCAGTAGTCGACAGGGGGCTATCAGCTATGGCTACACCTTC. Translated, it gives CASSRQGAISYGYTF.

The chain uses TRBV28 and TRBJ1-3; D call uncertain. Trimming shortened V by 10 bases and J by 0 bases, and 10 bases separated the two germline ends. Germline assignment: CDR1 MDHEN and CDR2 SYDVKM. This CDR3 region has 13 residues. CDR3 coding DNA: TGTGCCACCGGACGCTTCTCTGGAAACACCATATATTTT. Protein sequence: CATGRFSGNTIYF.

This rearrangement joins TRBV28 to TRBJ2-2; D call uncertain. The V end was cut by 6 bases, the J end by 6 bases, with 11 bases between. The CDR3 loop spans 13 amino acids. Germline V gene data show CDR1 as MDHEN and CDR2 as SYDVKM. The CDR3, as DNA: TGTGCCAGCAGCTTCCCCGTATCCGGGGAGCTGTTTTTT. It yields the protein CASSFPVSGELFF.

The chain is built from TRBV7-2 and TRBJ2-5; possible D gene TRBD2, 5 bases. CDR1 SGHTA and CDR2 FQGNSA come from the germline V gene. Trimming removed 1 base at V and 5 bases at J, with 14 bases between. The CDR3 totals 15 residues. CDR3 amino acids: CASSLGLAGPETQYF. CDR3 bases: TGTGCCAGCAGCTTAGGTCTCGCGGGCCCGGAGACCCAGTACTTC.

The V gene is TRBV3-1 (or the pseudogene TRBV3-2), the J gene TRBJ1-6; D possibly corresponds to TRBD1 (6 bases). Trimming removed 0 bases from V and 7 bases from J, with 16 bases in between. The CDR3 contains 17 residues. Germline CDR1 reads LGHDT; CDR2 reads YNNKEL (reference sequence). The CDR3 DNA sequence: TGTGCCAGCAGCCAAGACTGGGGGGCCGCGGGAAATTCACCCCTCCACTTT. This encodes CASSQDWGAAGNSPLHF.

The chain's CDR3 is CASSQDASGRGSSYEQYF. As DNA, the CDR3 is TGTGCCAGCAGCCAAGATGCTAGCGGGAGAGGGAGCTCCTACGAGCAGTACTTC. The V call is TRBV4-2, the J call TRBJ2-7, with TRBD2 identical over 10 bases. Germline V gene sequence: CDR1 LGHNA, CDR2 YNFKEQ. J was trimmed by 0 bases and V by 0 bases; bases with no gene match: 8. The length of the CDR3 is 18 residues.